The clone carrying this TCR beta chain occurred a few times. What it recognizes is unknown. This specimen comes from a study of identical twins. TCRdb redid the calling of the 5' RACE reads with MiXCR, one entry per CDR3 protein. The sample yields roughly 250,000 distinct CDR3 sequences, over 12% seen once. Study-level results: Researchers reported excess low generation probability among twin-shared out-of-frame alpha sequences. Models predicted less out-of-frame TCR alpha sharing in monozygotic twins than was found.

V dropped 7 bases and J dropped 6; count of bases not matched to a gene: 8. The germline V gene has CDR1 MNHNS and CDR2 SASEGT. The CDR3 covers 14 residues. This receptor was obtained from a woman between 18 and 29 years old in good health. V gene TRBV6-1 combines with J gene TRBJ2-2; 7 bases are shared with TRBD2. Sequenced material: memory (CD45RO+) T cells sorted from blood. CDR3 in DNA: TGTGCCAGCAAGAGAATAGCGGGCTCCGGGGAGCTGTTTTTT. Encoded protein: CASKRIAGSGELFF.